The sequence of this T cell receptor beta chain was determined in a study of Graves' ophthalmopathy and Graves' hyperthyroidism. Per the germline V gene, CDR1 is PRHDT and CDR2 is FYEKMQ (reference sequence). Trimming took 5 bases from V and 6 from J; bases not matched to a gene: 3. There are 13 residues in the CDR3. Researchers took RNA transcripts and amplified TCR beta CDR3 regions from them. An initial RT-PCR round employing HTBI primers preceded a second-round multiplex PCR. Each CDR3 protein gets one entry after TCRdb re-called the multiplex PCR reads with MiXCR. The table lists some 350,000 distinct CDR3 sequences, about 18% of them singletons, with approximately 2.4% in the top ten.

Sequenced material: peripheral blood. The chain couples TRBV13 to TRBJ1-1; 10 bases match TRBD1. The TCR sequence derives from an adult woman with stable Graves' hyperthyroidism. The CDR3 nucleotides read TGTGCCAGCAGCCCCGACAGGGGGCCTGAAGCTTTCTTT. This encodes CASSPDRGPEAFF.